The source of this T cell receptor (beta chain) is a study of memory CD8 T cells in hepatitis C reinfection. Germline V gives CDR1 MNHEY, CDR2 SMNVEV (reference sequence). The CDR3 contains 16 residues. V lost 4 bases and J lost 2; bases outside the gene matches: 4. The time point here: pre-reinfection, 55 to 20 weeks before reinfection detection. Sorted cells were sequenced directly ex vivo without any in vitro expansion. Profiled with immunoSEQ multiplex PCR; TCRdb holds only in-frame clones, not every one. The table records approximately 51,000 clones, 89% of them present only once. The source material was naive CD8+ T cells sorted from blood. This receptor was taken from a man younger than 35 with hepatitis C virus infection. The gene calls are TRBV27 and TRBJ2-1, with 11 bases matching TRBD2. The CDR3 region has the DNA TGTGCCAGCAGTTCTCTACTAGCGGGGGCCTACAATGAGCAGTTCTTC. Its translation: CASSSLLAGAYNEQFF.